The clone carrying this T cell receptor beta chain was seen a handful of times. Antigen specificity is unknown. This sample was taken from a study of CD8 T cell repertoires and HIV-1 epitope variants. About the research overall: Autologous T cell-negative cells served as antigen-presenting cells in equal numbers.

This CDR3 contains 13 residues. V lost 2 bases and J 3 bases, leaving 7 bases between the germline ends. Germline CDR1 reads SGHTA; CDR2 reads FQGTGA. Study-level points and caveats: Nef KF9 drew several clonotypes and HW9 one, without TAALDMSHF responses.

TCRdb's copy holds only in-frame clones and misses some; the assay was immunoSEQ multiplex PCR. The sample has fewer than 5,000 clones, over 65% seen once. This chain uses TRBV7-3 with TRBJ1-1, with D unresolved. This TCR derives from a male donor with HIV. Sequenced: cultured CD8+ T cells derived from PBMCs. CDR3 protein: CASSLWGDTEAFF. As DNA, the CDR3 is TGTGCCAGCAGCTTATGGGGAGACACTGAAGCTTTCTTT.